Below are 23 T cell receptor beta chains sequenced from a single sample in a study of T cells after yellow fever vaccination. TCRdb used MiXCR to reprocess the 5' RACE reads, holding one entry per CDR3 protein. The sample lists over 20,000 distinct CDR3 sequences, around 5.5% occurring once. The sequencing here drew on PBMCs, either bulk or a sorted T-cell subset (CD4+, CD8+, memory, or dextramer-sorted; not recorded which), taken 15 days after the yellow fever booster vaccination. These receptors all come from a man aged 30 to 45 who received the YFV17D yellow fever vaccine.

Many counts were recorded for this clonotype. The V call is TRBV20-1, the J call TRBJ2-2; TRBD2 agrees at 12 bases. J lost 6 bases, V lost 5 bases, and 19 bases had no gene match. Germline values: CDR1 DFQATT, CDR2 SNEGSKA (reference sequence). The CDR3 spans 19 residues. For the CDR3, the DNA is TGCAGTGCTCACCACCTTCTAGCGGGAGGGCCCTCGGACGCCGGGGAGCTGTTTTTT. This encodes CSAHHLLAGGPSDAGELFF.

This clonotype was seen a few times. The chain links TRBV6-5 to TRBJ2-7, with 9 positions matching TRBD1. Germline-derived CDR1 and CDR2 are MNHEY and SVGAGI. This CDR3 comprises 15 residues. With 2 bases clipped from V and 1 base from J, the junction kept 3 bases outside the gene matches. CDR3 in DNA: TGTGCCAGCAGTTACGTACAGGGGGCATCCTACGAGCAGTACTTC. Translating it yields CASSYVQGASYEQYF.

This clonotype occurred many times. The chain employs TRBV24-1 and TRBJ2-1; unclear D gene. Between the trimmed V and J ends, which lost 5 bases and 5 bases, there was a span of 12 bases. CDR1 and CDR2 (germline): KGHDR, SFDVKD. The CDR3 runs 14 residues. The CDR3 is CATSVPPDHNEQFF. The CDR3 coding sequence is TGTGCCACCAGTGTTCCCCCGGACCACAATGAGCAGTTCTTC.

This clonotype was recorded at least ten times. This chain uses TRBV9 with TRBJ2-3; D gene ambiguous. V dropped 3 bases and J dropped 2 bases, with 10 bases sitting between them. The CDR3 spans 14 residues. Germline V gene data show CDR1 as SGDLS and CDR2 as YYNGEE. This CDR3 is CASSEDWTTDTQYF. The CDR3 DNA follows: TGTGCCAGCAGCGAAGACTGGACCACAGATACGCAGTATTTT.

This clonotype was counted ten times or more. The J gene is TRBJ2-7, the V gene TRBV7-3; possible D gene TRBD2, 5 bases. Germline CDR1 is SGHTA and CDR2 is FQGTGA. V was cut by 5 bases and J by 5 bases, with 19 bases left in between. CDR3 length: 15 residues. The CDR3, as DNA: TGTGCCAGCAGCCAAAAGGCCGGATTTAGCGACGAGCAGTACTTC. Translating gives CASSQKAGFSDEQYF.

This clonotype was counted many times. The V gene is TRBV9, the J gene TRBJ2-1, with 9 bases aligning to TRBD2. Germline assignment: CDR1 SGDLS and CDR2 YYNGEE. The CDR3 covers 18 residues. Germline trimming cut 3 bases from V and 7 bases from J; bases unmatched to any gene: 17. CDR3 in DNA: TGTGCCAGCAGCGCCGGGGGGTATAGCGGGAGTAGGTCGAATGAGCAGTTCTTC. This encodes CASSAGGYSGSRSNEQFF.

This clonotype was seen ten or more times. The chain recombines TRBV5-1 with TRBJ2-2; D not certain. This CDR3 has 13 residues. V shed 4 bases and J shed 3 bases, with 7 bases lying between them. CDR1 SGHRS and CDR2 YFSETQ come from the germline V gene. The CDR3: CASSPGDTGELFF. The CDR3 DNA reads TGCGCCAGCAGCCCCGGCGACACCGGGGAGCTGTTTTTT.

This clonotype was counted many times. The rearrangement links TRBV12-3 or TRBV12-4 to TRBJ2-2, with D perhaps TRBD1 (5 bases). CDR3 size: 13 residues. V lost 7 bases to trimming and J lost 1 base, with 7 bases between them. CDR3 DNA sequence: TGTGCCAGCATCACAGGGAACACCGGGGAGCTGTTTTTT. Translated: CASITGNTGELFF.

This clonotype was detected ten times or more. Here the CDR3 reads CSVRTSSYEQYF. CDR3 coding DNA: TGCAGCGTTAGGACCAGCTCCTACGAGCAGTACTTC. J is TRBJ2-7 and V is TRBV29-1; no clear D gene. This CDR3 is built from 12 residues. Germline V CDR1 and CDR2: SQVTM, ANQGSEA. V lost 5 bases and J lost 0, with 8 bases in between.

This clonotype was detected ten times or more. CDR3 amino acids: CASSFGSPLAETQYF. For the CDR3, the DNA is TGTGCCAGCAGTTTTGGCAGCCCCCTGGCGGAGACCCAGTACTTC. This sequence joins TRBV12-3 or TRBV12-4 and TRBJ2-5; no reliable D call. The CDR3 runs 15 residues. V dropped 3 bases and J dropped 5 bases, with 16 bases sitting between them.

This clonotype came up many times. The CDR3 spells CSGGSGQPQHF. The DNA of the CDR3 is TGCAGTGGGGGGAGCGGTCAGCCCCAGCATTTT. The chain employs TRBV20-1 and TRBJ1-5; a weak D match, TRBD1 (5 bases). The CDR3 runs to 11 residues. V lost 7 bases and J 6 bases, leaving 10 bases between the germline ends. Germline CDR1 and CDR2: DFQATT and SNEGSKA (reference sequence).

The sample holds many counts of this clonotype. V gene TRBV20-1 combines with J gene TRBJ2-7; the D gene is possibly TRBD1 (8 bases). The CDR3 sequence is 14 residues long. V lost 3 bases and J 7 bases, leaving 19 bases between the germline ends. Germline V gene data show CDR1 as DFQATT and CDR2 as SNEGSKA (reference sequence). CDR3 region: CSASFDRGGWEQYF. CDR3 sequence (DNA): TGCAGTGCTAGCTTCGACAGGGGAGGGTGGGAGCAGTACTTC.

In its sample, this clonotype was seen a few times. The chain carries TRBV5-4 and TRBJ1-2; a possible D gene is TRBD1 (6 bases). Trimming cost V 3 bases and J 2 bases, with 20 bases left between them. Per the germline V gene, CDR1 is SGHNT and CDR2 is YYREEE (reference sequence). The CDR3 is 17 residues long. CDR3 loop: CASSSLQGTFANYGYTF. In DNA, the CDR3 is TGTGCCAGCAGCTCTCTCCAGGGGACGTTTGCGAACTATGGCTACACCTTC.

This clonotype was recorded many times. The chain combines TRBV5-1 with TRBJ1-4; a possible D gene is TRBD1 (6 bases). V was shortened by 3 bases and J by 6 bases, with 21 bases between the two germline ends. The CDR3 has 17 amino acids. Germline CDR1 SGHRS, CDR2 YFSETQ. The CDR3 nucleotides read TGCGCCAGCAGCTCGGGCGCGGGGGCAGGGAGTCATGAAAAACTGTTTTTT. Its translation: CASSSGAGAGSHEKLFF.

This clonotype was recorded many times. The chain is built from TRBV12-3 or TRBV12-4 and TRBJ2-7, with 10 bases lining up with TRBD2. This CDR3 is built from 18 residues. V trimming: 5 bases; J trimming: 4 bases; junction bases outside the gene matches: 17. CDR3 residues: CASSLKALAGEGGYEQYF. DNA for the CDR3: TGTGCCAGCAGTCTGAAGGCCCTAGCGGGAGAAGGGGGTTACGAGCAGTACTTC.

This clonotype has a count of ten or more. V and J are TRBV7-8 and TRBJ2-3; TRBD1 aligns across 7 bases. V was pared by 6 bases and J by 1 base, with 4 bases of the junction left unmatched. In germline, CDR1 is SGHVS, CDR2 FQNEAQ. The CDR3 is 14 residues long. The CDR3 nucleotides read TGTGCCAGCAGTACTCAGGGGGGCACAGATACGCAGTATTTT. This sequence encodes CASSTQGGTDTQYF.

This clonotype was found many times. V and J are TRBV19 and TRBJ2-7; TRBD2 matches 7 bases. Per the germline V gene, CDR1 is LNHDA and CDR2 is SQIVND (reference sequence). Trimming removed 7 bases from V and 5 bases from J; junction bases left unmatched: 11. The CDR3 loop spans 14 amino acids. The CDR3 DNA reads TGTGCCAGTACCCCAGGGAGGGACTTCGACGAGCAGTACTTC. It yields the protein CASTPGRDFDEQYF. Filled out from reference TRBV19 and TRBJ2-7, the complete variable domain reads DGGITQSPKYLFRKEGQNVTLSCEQNLNHDAMYWYRQDPGQGLRLIYYSQIVNDFQKGDIAEGYSVSREKKESFPLTVTSAQKNPTAFYLCASTPGRDFDEQYFGPGTRLTVT.

Ten or more counts support this clonotype. J is TRBJ2-3 and V is TRBV7-2; 11 bases align to TRBD2. CDR1 and CDR2 (germline): SGHTA, FQGNSA. The CDR3 contains 17 residues. V was clipped by 5 bases and J by 6 bases; unmatched bases: 13. This CDR3 is CASSQRVAGGPGDTQYF. CDR3 bases: TGTGCCAGCAGCCAGAGGGTAGCGGGAGGGCCGGGGGATACGCAGTATTTT.

This clonotype showed up many times. The chain couples TRBV9 to TRBJ2-3, with D unclear. The germline CDR1 and CDR2 sequences are SGDLS and YYNGEE. The CDR3 contains 14 residues. The germline V and J ends were trimmed by 4 bases and 3 bases, with 12 bases remaining between them. The CDR3 sequence is CASSLQTYTDTQYF. CDR3 sequence (DNA): TGTGCCAGCAGCCTTCAGACTTATACAGATACGCAGTATTTT.

In this sample, this clonotype turned up many times. The chain links TRBV19 to TRBJ1-2; D unresolved. The V gene's germline CDR1 is LNHDA and CDR2 SQIVND (reference sequence). The CDR3 is made up of 17 amino acids. V lost 4 bases and J lost 4, with 22 bases in between. CDR3 region: CASSTSPSYTDPYGYTF. For the CDR3, the DNA is TGTGCCAGTAGTACCAGCCCCTCATACACCGATCCCTATGGCTACACCTTC.

This clonotype showed up many times. The chain links TRBV25-1 to TRBJ2-1, with a weak D call TRBD2 (5 bases). Germline V gene lookup returns CDR1 MGHDK and CDR2 SYGVNS. The CDR3 length is 9 residues. V shed 6 bases and J shed 14 bases, with 8 bases lying between them. The CDR3 loop is CASRGGEFF. CDR3 in DNA: TGTGCCAGCAGAGGAGGCGAGTTCTTC.

This clonotype was counted many times. The chain joins TRBV27 to TRBJ1-6; TRBD1 aligns across 7 bases. The germline CDR1 and CDR2 sequences are MNHEY and SMNVEV (reference sequence). The ends lost 6 bases at V and 7 bases at J; junction bases unmatched: 3. The CDR3 totals 13 residues. CDR3 residues: CASRGQRNSPLHF. CDR3 DNA sequence: TGTGCCAGCAGGGGACAGAGGAATTCACCCCTCCACTTT.

This clonotype was observed many times. J is TRBJ2-7 and V is TRBV7-2; 8 nucleotides line up with TRBD1. The CDR3 has 17 residues. Germline V gene data show CDR1 as SGHTA and CDR2 as FQGNSA. The J segment lost 2 bases and the V segment lost 5 bases, leaving 14 bases of the junction unmatched. This CDR3 reads CASSQSRFVTGAYEQYF. DNA of the CDR3: TGTGCCAGCAGCCAAAGTCGGTTCGTGACAGGGGCCTACGAGCAGTACTTC. The full variable domain, its missing parts supplied by reference TRBV7-2 and TRBJ2-7, is GAGVSQSPSNKVTEKGKDVELRCDPISGHTALYWYRQSLGQGLEFLIYFQGNSAPDKSGLPSDRFSAERTGGSVSTLTIQRTQQEDSAVYLCASSQSRFVTGAYEQYFGPGTRLTVT.